This TCR beta chain originates from a study of cytomegalovirus exposure and HLA in healthy donors. Study-wide background: Previous work identified roughly 120 million unique TCR beta sequences from 150 million to 200 million T cells.

The CDR3 is 16 amino acids. Losses at the gene ends were 5 bases for V and 3 bases for J; bases not matched to a gene: 7. The germline gives CDR1 SNHLY, CDR2 FYNNEI. Researchers ran the PCR with 60 Vbeta and 13 Jbeta primers. Some clones are missing from TCRdb's copy, which holds only in-frame ones; the method was immunoSEQ multiplex PCR. Of under 150,000 clones listed, about 79% are singletons. The V gene is TRBV2, the J gene TRBJ2-1, with 10 bases lining up with TRBD2. Sequencing was carried out using PBMCs. The receptor's source is a man aged 40-49 years in good health and CMV-seropositive. The CDR3 DNA follows: TGTGCCAGCAGTACACCTAGCGGGGGCCGCTACAATGAGCAGTTCTTC. Protein product: CASSTPSGGRYNEQFF.